This T cell receptor beta chain comes out of a study of cytomegalovirus exposure and HLA in healthy donors. V lost 4 bases and J lost 6, with 16 bases in between. Germline CDR1 reads SGHVS; CDR2 reads FNYEAQ. The CDR3 is 14 amino acids. Study-wide results and caveats: CMV serostatus was the sole immune exposure information available. In an earlier analysis, most TCR beta V segments were productive about 90% or about 30% of the time.

PCR amplification relied on 60 Vbeta primers (plus 13 Jbeta primers). In the authors' methods: As a later analysis found, there were around 86 million unique TCR beta chains, of which roughly 11 million were shared. Method: immunoSEQ multiplex PCR; TCRdb's copy keeps in-frame clones and lacks some. The DNA was the basis for D and trimming; V, J and clone size are from that table. This table holds around 140,000 clones. As regards this clone: What it recognizes is unknown.

The chain recombines TRBV7-6 with TRBJ2-7; the D is unclear. The receptor was derived from a male donor in good health and CMV-seronegative. Input material: PBMCs. The CDR3 reads CASSYQANGFEQYF. In nucleotides, the CDR3 is TGTGCCAGCAGCTACCAGGCTAATGGCTTCGAGCAGTACTTC.